The rows below give T cell receptor beta chains drawn from one sample of a study of T-cell memory formation after mild COVID-19. Each CDR3 protein gets one entry after TCRdb re-called the 5' RACE reads with MiXCR. The table lists roughly 350,000 distinct CDR3 sequences, roughly 15% of them singletons. The sample taken for sequencing was PBMCs or a T cell subset sorted from them (not recorded which). These receptors all come from a young man who had mild COVID-19 (a few samples of this study predate the infection). Cell type and time point are not known. The CDR3 runs from the conserved cysteine through the conserved F or W. Fields, in order: J gene, D gene, V gene, clone size, CDR3 DNA, CDR3 protein. The D gene is left open where the match is weak. Not every row has a clone size; where given, it reads once, few, many or a size class.

TRBJ2-3 TRBD1 TRBV18 NA TGTGCCAGCTCACCCACAGGGGGCGATACAGATACGCAGTATTTT CASSPTGGDTDTQYF
TRBJ2-4 NA TRBV29-1 NA TGCAGCGTTGAAGGAATCGGGCCAGGCGGGCTAAGGGGCATTCAGTACTTC CSVEGIGPGGLRGIQYF
TRBJ2-5 NA TRBV6-6 few TGTGCCAGCAGCCGAATCCCCACAGGGGGCGGGGGGGAGACCCAGTACTTC CASSRIPTGGGGETQYF
TRBJ2-2 NA TRBV19 NA TGTGCCAGTAGTAGGGTTTTAGACCTATACACCGGGGAGCTGTTTTTT CASSRVLDLYTGELFF
TRBJ1-2 NA TRBV7-2 few TGTGCCAGCAGCTTCAGCGCGAACTATGGCTACACCTTC CASSFSANYGYTF
TRBJ2-3 TRBD2 TRBV6-6 NA TGTGCCAGCAGTTACGGGGCCCGGGGGGGTAGGGGCACAGATACGCAGTATTTT CASSYGARGGRGTDTQYF
TRBJ2-4 NA TRBV2 NA TGTGCCAGCAGTGAGCCTCTAAAAAACATTCAGTACTTC CASSEPLKNIQYF
TRBJ2-6 NA TRBV9 few TGTGCCAGCAGCTCATGGACTGGCGCTGGGGCCAACGTCCTGACTTTC CASSSWTGAGANVLTF
TRBJ1-2 NA TRBV6-5 few TGTGCCAGCAGTTACTCGTGGGCAGGGGACGGCTACACCTTC CASSYSWAGDGYTF
TRBJ1-5 NA TRBV12-3/TRBV12-4 few TGTGCCAGCAGCGCCCATAGCAATCAGCCCCAGCATTTT CASSAHSNQPQHF
TRBJ1-6 NA TRBV6-6 NA TGTGCCAGCAGTTACCTAGTGAATTCACCCCTCCACTTT CASSYLVNSPLHF
TRBJ2-1 NA TRBV5-5 NA TGTGCCAGCAGCTTGCCAGCGGCGGTGGAGCAGTTCTTC CASSLPAAVEQFF
TRBJ1-5 NA TRBV7-7 few TGTGCCAGCAGCAGGCGTCTTCAGCCCCAGCATTTT CASSRRLQPQHF
TRBJ2-6 NA TRBV10-1 NA TGCGCCAGCATTTCAGGGGAAGCTGGGGCCAACGTCCTGACTTTC CASISGEAGANVLTF
TRBJ2-2 TRBD2 TRBV9 few TGTGCCAGCAGCGTAGTGCCTAGCGGGGGACTATCCACCGGGGAGCTGTTTTTT CASSVVPSGGLSTGELFF
TRBJ2-1 TRBD1 TRBV7-8 NA TGTGCCAGCAGCCAAGGGACAGTTGGAGGTAGTGAGCAGTTCTTC CASSQGTVGGSEQFF